There are many counts of the clone carrying this T cell receptor beta chain. The antigen is unknown. The data derive from a study of T cell repertoires in cytomegalovirus infection. About the study: Use of recently identified HLA-C-restricted and well-studied HLA-B-restricted CMV epitopes was part of the study. TCR beta signatures that were public indicated CMV infection and matching HLA type.

Study-wide points: The study found HLA-C-restricted CMV-specific TCR beta clonotypes dominating the ex vivo response. CMV carriers with the relevant HLA were identified by cumulative public TCR beta family frequency.

TCRdb independently ran MiXCR on the reads; one entry per CDR3 protein. This table holds about 770,000 distinct CDR3 sequences, about 28% found once. The CDR3 spans 16 residues. Unmatched junction bases numbered 8, after V lost 4 bases and J lost 3 bases. Germline CDR1 reads MNHEY; CDR2 reads SMNVEV (reference sequence). The TCR comes from a human donor in good health (CMV status not recorded). Some clones in this sample may be carry-over from other donors' samples. The sequencing used cultured CD8+ T cells from PBMCs, collected from culture after CMV antigen stimulation. V and J are TRBV27 and TRBJ2-1; the match to TRBD2 covers 8 bases. The DNA for the CDR3 is TGTGCCAGCAGTTCCATCTTAGCGGGGATCTACAATGAGCAGTTCTTC. Its protein product is CASSSILAGIYNEQFF.